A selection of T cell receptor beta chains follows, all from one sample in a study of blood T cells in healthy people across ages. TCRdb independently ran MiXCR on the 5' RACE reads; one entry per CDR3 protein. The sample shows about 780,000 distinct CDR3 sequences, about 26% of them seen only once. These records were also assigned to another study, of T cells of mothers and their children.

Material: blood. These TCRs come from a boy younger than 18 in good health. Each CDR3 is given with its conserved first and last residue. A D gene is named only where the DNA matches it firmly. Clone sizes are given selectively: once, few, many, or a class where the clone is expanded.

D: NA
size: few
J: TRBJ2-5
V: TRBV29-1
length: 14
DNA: TGCAGCGTGGCCGCTGACAGAGATAAAGAGACCCAGTACTTC
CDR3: CSVAADRDKETQYF

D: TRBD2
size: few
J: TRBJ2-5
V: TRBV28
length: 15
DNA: TGTGCCAGCAGTTCCCGGGGGGTTGGGGTCGAGACCCAGTACTTC
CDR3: CASSSRGVGVETQYF

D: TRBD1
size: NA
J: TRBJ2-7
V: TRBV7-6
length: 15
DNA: TGTGCCAGCAGCTGGGGACAGTCAAGGGACTACGAGCAGTACTTC
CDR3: CASSWGQSRDYEQYF

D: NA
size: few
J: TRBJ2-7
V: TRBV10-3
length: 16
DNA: TGTGCCATCAGTGTCGGGACAAGAGGGCGGTCATACGAGCAGTACTTC
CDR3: CAISVGTRGRSYEQYF

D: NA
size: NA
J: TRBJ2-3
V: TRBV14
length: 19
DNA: TGTGCCAGCAGCCAAGGATCGGGGTGGAGAGCTGACGTCTCAGATACGCAGTATTTT
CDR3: CASSQGSGWRADVSDTQYF

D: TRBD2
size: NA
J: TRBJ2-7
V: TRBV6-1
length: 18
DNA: TGTGCCAGCAGTGAAGCGGTCCAGGCTACGGCGGGAGCCTACGAGCAGTACTTC
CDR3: CASSEAVQATAGAYEQYF

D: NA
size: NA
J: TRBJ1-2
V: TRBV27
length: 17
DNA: TGTGCCAGCAGTTTATGGGGCAGGGGAAAGGGTAACTATGGCTACACCTTC
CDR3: CASSLWGRGKGNYGYTF

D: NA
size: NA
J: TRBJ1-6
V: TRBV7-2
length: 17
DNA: TGTGCCAGCAGCCTCCGGAGGGGTAGCTCCTATAATTCACCCCTCCACTTT
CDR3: CASSLRRGSSYNSPLHF

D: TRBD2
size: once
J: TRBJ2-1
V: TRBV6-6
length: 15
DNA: TGTGCCAGCAGTTCCACAGCGGGGGGGAAAAATGAGCAGTTCTTC
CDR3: CASSSTAGGKNEQFF

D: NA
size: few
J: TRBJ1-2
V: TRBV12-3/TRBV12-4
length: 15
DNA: TGTGCCAGCAGCCCACAAAGACAGCGGGACTATGGCTACACCTTC
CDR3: CASSPQRQRDYGYTF

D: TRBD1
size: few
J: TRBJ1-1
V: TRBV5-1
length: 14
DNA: TGCGCCAGCAGCTATAAGGGGGCTGGCACTGAAGCTTTCTTT
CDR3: CASSYKGAGTEAFF

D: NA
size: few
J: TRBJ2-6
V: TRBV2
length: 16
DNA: TGTGCCAGCAGTGCCTCCCGGATCCCTGGGGCCAACGTCCTGACTTTC
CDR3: CASSASRIPGANVLTF

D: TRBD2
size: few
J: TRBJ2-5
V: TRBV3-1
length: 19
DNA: TGTGCCAGCAGCCAAGTCCAGCGGGGGCCCCGCATAGGATCGAAGACCCAGTACTTC
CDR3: CASSQVQRGPRIGSKTQYF

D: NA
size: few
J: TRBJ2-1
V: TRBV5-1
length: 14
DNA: TGCGCCAGCAGCTTGGACACTAGTTACCGTGAGCAGTTCTTC
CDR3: CASSLDTSYREQFF

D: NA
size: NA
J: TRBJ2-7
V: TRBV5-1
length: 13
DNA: TGCGCCACCTGGAAATCCCTGGAAGACGAGCAGTACTTC
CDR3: CATWKSLEDEQYF

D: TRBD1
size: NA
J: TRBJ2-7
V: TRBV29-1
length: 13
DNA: TGCAGCGTTGAAGTGGGACAGGAGTACGAGCAGTACTTC
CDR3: CSVEVGQEYEQYF

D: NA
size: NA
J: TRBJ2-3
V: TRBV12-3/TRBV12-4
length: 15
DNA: TGTGCCAGCAGTCCAACCATGGGTAGCACAGATACGCAGTATTTT
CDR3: CASSPTMGSTDTQYF

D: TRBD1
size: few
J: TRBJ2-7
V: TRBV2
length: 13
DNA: TGTGCCAGCCTTCAGGGGGCTGTCTACGAGCAGTACTTC
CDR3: CASLQGAVYEQYF

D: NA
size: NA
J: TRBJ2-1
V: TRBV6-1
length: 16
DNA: TGTGCCAGCAGTGTGGACTTTAGGAAATCCTACAATGAGCAGTTCTTC
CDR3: CASSVDFRKSYNEQFF

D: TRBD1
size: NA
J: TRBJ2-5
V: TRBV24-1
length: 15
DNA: TGTGCCACCAGTGATTTCTCACAGGGGAGTGAGACCCAGTACTTC
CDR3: CATSDFSQGSETQYF

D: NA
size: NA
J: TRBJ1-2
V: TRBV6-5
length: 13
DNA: TGTGCCAGCAGTTACTCGAGTCGGTTCGGCTACACCTTC
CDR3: CASSYSSRFGYTF

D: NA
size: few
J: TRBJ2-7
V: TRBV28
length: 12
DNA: TGTGCGGCCGGGCAGGGAAACTACGAGCAGTACTTC
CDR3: CAAGQGNYEQYF

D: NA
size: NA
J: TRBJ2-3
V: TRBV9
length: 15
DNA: TGTGCCAGCAGCCCCGGTTCCCGAGACACAGATACGCAGTATTTT
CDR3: CASSPGSRDTDTQYF

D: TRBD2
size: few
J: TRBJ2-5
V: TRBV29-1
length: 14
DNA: TGCAGCGTTGCGGGGGGGATGCTCCAAGAGACCCAGTACTTC
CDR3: CSVAGGMLQETQYF

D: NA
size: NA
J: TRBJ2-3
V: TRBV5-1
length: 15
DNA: TGCGCCAGCAGATCGGAGGGGTCTAGCACAGATACGCAGTATTTT
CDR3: CASRSEGSSTDTQYF

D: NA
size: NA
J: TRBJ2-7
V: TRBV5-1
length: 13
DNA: TGCGCCAGCAGCGTCGGACTTCCCTACGAGCAGTACTTC
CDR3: CASSVGLPYEQYF

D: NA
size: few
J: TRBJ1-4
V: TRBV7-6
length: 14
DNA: TGTGCCAGCAGCTCCGGGGGCCGTGGTGAAAAACTGTTTTTT
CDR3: CASSSGGRGEKLFF

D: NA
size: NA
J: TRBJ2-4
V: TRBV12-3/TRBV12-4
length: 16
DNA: TGTGCCAGCAGTTTAAAAGGCAGGGGTCCCAAAAACATTCAGTACTTC
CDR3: CASSLKGRGPKNIQYF

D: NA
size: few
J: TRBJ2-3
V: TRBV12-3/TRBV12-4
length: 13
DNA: TGTGCCAGCAGTTTAGACAGGGCAGATACGCAGTATTTT
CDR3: CASSLDRADTQYF

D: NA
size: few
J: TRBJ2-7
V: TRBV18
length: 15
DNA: TGTGCCAGCTCACCAGATCCTACCTTCTTCTACGAGCAGTACTTC
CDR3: CASSPDPTFFYEQYF

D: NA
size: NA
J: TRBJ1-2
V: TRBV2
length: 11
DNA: TGTGCCAGCAACGCCGCGGGAGGCTACACCTTC
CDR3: CASNAAGGYTF

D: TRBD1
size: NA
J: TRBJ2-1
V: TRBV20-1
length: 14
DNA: TGCAGTGCTAGATCCGGGACAGGGGCCAATGAGCAGTTCTTC
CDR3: CSARSGTGANEQFF

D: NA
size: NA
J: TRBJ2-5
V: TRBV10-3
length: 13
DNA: TGTGCCATCAGCCCTTCTAGAGAAGAGGCCCAGTACTTC
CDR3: CAISPSREEAQYF

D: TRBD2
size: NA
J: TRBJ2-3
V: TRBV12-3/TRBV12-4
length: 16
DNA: TGTGCCAGCAGTAGCACGACTAGCGGTAGCACAGATACGCAGTATTTT
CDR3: CASSSTTSGSTDTQYF

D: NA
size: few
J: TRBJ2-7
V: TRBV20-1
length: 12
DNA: TGCAGCCCCCGGGCAGGTTCCTACGAGCAGTACTTC
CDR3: CSPRAGSYEQYF

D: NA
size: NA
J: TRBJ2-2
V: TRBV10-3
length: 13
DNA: TGTGCCATCAGTAGCCAACGAGACGGGGAGCTGTTTTTT
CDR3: CAISSQRDGELFF

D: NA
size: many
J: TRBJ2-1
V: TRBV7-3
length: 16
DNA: TGTGCCAGCAGCTTAAAAGGCCGTATCACCTCCAATGAGCAGTTCTTC
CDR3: CASSLKGRITSNEQFF

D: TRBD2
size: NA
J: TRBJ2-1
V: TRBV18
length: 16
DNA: TGTGCCAGCTCACCGACACTAGCGGGGGGGCATAATGAGCAGTTCTTC
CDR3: CASSPTLAGGHNEQFF

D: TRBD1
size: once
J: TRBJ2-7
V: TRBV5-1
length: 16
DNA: TGCGCCAGCAGCTTGCAGGGGACAGGGCAGGGCTACGAGCAGTACTTC
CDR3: CASSLQGTGQGYEQYF

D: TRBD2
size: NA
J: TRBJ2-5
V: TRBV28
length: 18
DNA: TGTGCCAGCAGTTTATCTGGGACTAGCGGGGGGGCTTTGGAGACCCAGTACTTC
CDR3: CASSLSGTSGGALETQYF

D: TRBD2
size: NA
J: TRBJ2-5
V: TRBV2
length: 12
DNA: TGTGCCAGCACCCGGACTAGCGAGACCCAGTACTTC
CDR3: CASTRTSETQYF